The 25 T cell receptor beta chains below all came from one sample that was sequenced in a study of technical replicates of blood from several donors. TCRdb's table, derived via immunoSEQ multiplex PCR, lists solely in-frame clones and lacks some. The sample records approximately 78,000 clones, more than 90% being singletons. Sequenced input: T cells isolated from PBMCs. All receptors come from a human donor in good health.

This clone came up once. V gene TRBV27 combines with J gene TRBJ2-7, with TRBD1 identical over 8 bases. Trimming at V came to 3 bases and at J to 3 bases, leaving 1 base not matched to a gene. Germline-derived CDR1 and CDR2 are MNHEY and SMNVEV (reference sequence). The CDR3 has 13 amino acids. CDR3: CASSLGQVYEQYF. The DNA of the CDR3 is TGTGCCAGCAGTTTGGGACAGGTCTACGAGCAGTACTTC.

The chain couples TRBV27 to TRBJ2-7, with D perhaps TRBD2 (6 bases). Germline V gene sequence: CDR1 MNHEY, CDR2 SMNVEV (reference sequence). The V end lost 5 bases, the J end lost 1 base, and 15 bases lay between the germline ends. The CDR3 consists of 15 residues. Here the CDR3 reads CASSISGTLSYEQYF. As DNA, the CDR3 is TGTGCCAGCAGTATCTCCGGGACTCTGTCCTACGAGCAGTACTTC.

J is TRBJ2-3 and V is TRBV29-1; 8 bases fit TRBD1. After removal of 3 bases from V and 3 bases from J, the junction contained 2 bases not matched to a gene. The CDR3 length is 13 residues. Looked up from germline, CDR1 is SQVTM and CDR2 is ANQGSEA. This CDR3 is CSVEDRATDTQYF. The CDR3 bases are TGCAGCGTTGAGGACAGGGCGACAGATACGCAGTATTTT.

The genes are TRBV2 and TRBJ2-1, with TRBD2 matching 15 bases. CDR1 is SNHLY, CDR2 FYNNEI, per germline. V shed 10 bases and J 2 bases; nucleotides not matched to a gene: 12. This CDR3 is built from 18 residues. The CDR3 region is CATLTGLAGGLAYNEQFF. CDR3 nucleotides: TGTGCCACACTCACGGGACTAGCGGGAGGCTTAGCCTACAATGAGCAGTTCTTC. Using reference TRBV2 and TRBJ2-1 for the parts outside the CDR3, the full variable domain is EPEVTQTPSHQVTQMGQEVILRCVPISNHLYFYWYRQILGQKVEFLVSFYNNEISEKSEIFDDQFSVERPDGSNFTLKIRSTKLEDSAMYFCATLTGLAGGLAYNEQFFGPGTRLTVL.

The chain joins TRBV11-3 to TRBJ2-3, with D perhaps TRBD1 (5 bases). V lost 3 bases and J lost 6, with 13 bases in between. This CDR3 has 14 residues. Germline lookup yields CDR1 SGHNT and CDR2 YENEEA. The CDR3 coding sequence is TGTGCCAGCAGCTTGGGGCAGGGTAGCGATACGCAGTATTTT. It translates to CASSLGQGSDTQYF.

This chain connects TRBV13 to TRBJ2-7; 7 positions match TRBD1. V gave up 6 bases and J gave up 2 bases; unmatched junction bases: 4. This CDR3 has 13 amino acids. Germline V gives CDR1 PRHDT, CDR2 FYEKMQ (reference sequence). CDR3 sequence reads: CASSSTGAYEQYF. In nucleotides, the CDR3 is TGTGCCAGCAGTTCAACAGGGGCCTACGAGCAGTACTTC.

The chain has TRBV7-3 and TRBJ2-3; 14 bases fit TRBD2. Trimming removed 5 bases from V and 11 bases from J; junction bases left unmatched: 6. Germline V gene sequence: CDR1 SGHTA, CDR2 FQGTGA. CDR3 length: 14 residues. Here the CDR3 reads CASSPGLAGERQYF. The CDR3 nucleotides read TGTGCCAGCAGCCCGGGACTAGCGGGAGAGAGGCAGTATTTT.

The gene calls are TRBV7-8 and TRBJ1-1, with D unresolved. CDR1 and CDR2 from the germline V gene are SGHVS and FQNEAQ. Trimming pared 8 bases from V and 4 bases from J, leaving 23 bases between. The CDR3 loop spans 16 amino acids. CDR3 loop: CASHPRAGGSGTEAFF. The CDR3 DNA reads TGTGCCAGCCATCCTAGGGCAGGAGGAAGCGGCACTGAAGCTTTCTTT. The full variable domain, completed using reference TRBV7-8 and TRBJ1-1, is GAGVSQSPRYKVAKRGQDVALRCDPISGHVSLFWYQQALGQGPEFLTYFQNEAQLDKSGLPSDRFFAERPEGSVSTLKIQRTQQEDSAVYLCASHPRAGGSGTEAFFGQGTRLTVV.

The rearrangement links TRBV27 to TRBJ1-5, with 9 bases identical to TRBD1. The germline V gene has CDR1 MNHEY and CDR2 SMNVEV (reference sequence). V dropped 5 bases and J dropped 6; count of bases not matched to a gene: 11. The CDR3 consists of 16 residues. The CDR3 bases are TGTGCCAGCAGTCCCGCCTCTGGGACAGGGATTCAGCCCCAGCATTTT. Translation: CASSPASGTGIQPQHF.

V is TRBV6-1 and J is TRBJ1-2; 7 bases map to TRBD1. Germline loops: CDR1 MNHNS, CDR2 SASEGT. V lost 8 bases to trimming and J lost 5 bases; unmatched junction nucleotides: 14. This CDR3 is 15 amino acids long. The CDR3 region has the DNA TGTGCCAGCCAGGGGACACTGGGGGACAGTTATGGCTACACCTTC. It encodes CASQGTLGDSYGYTF.

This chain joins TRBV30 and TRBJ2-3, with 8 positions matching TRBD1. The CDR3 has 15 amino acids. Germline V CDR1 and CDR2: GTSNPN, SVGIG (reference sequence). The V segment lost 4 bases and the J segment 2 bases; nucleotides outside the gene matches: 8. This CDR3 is CAWMGQAISTDTQYF. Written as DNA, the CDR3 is TGTGCCTGGATGGGACAGGCGATATCCACAGATACGCAGTATTTT.

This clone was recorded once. The CDR3 DNA reads TGCGCCAGCAGCCAACGCGAAGCCGGGGAGCTGTTTTTT. It encodes CASSQREAGELFF. The chain uses TRBV4-1 and TRBJ2-2; unclear D gene. CDR1 and CDR2 (germline): MGHRA, YSYEKL. V was cut by 2 bases and J by 6 bases, with 7 bases left in between. The CDR3 has 13 amino acids.

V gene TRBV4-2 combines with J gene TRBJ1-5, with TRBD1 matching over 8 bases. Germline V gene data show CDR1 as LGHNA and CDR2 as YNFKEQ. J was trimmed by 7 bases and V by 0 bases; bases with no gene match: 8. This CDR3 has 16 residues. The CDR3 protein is CASSQDSGGLGQPQHF. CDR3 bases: TGTGCCAGCAGCCAAGATTCAGGGGGCTTAGGACAGCCCCAGCATTTT.

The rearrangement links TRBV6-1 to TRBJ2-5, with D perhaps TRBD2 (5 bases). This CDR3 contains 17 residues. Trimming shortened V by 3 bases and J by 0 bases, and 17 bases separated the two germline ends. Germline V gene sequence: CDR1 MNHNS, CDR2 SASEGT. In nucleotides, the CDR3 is TGTGCCAGCAGTGATTATAGTGACTATCTTTACCAAGAGACCCAGTACTTC. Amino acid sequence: CASSDYSDYLYQETQYF.

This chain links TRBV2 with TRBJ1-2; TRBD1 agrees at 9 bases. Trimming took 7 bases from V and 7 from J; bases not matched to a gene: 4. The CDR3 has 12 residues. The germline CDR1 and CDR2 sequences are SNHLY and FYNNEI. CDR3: CASKTGGGGYTF. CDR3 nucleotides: TGTGCCAGCAAAACAGGGGGCGGTGGCTACACCTTC.

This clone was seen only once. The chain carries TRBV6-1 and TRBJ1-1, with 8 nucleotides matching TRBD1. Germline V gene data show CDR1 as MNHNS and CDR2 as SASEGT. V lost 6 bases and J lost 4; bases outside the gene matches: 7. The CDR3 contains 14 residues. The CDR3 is CASSIQGVSTEAFF. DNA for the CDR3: TGTGCCAGCAGCATACAGGGGGTCAGCACTGAAGCTTTCTTT.

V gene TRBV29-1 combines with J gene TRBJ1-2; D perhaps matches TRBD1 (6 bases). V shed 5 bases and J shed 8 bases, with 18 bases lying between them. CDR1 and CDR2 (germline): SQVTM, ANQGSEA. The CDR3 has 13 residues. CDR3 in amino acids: CSVPTYRVGGYTF. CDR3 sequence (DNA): TGCAGCGTTCCTACATACAGGGTTGGAGGCTACACCTTC.

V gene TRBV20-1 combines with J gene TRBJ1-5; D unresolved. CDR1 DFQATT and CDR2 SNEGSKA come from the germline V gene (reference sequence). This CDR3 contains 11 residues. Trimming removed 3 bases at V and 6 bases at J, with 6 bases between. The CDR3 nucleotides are TGCAGTGCTAGCACAAGTCAGCCCCAGCATTTT. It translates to CSASTSQPQHF.

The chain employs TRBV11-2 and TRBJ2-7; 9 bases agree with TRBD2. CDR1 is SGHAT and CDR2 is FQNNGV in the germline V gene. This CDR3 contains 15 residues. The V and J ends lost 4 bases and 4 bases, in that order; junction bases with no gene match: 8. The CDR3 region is CASSSIAGVWYEQYF. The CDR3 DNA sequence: TGTGCCAGCAGCTCCATAGCGGGAGTATGGTACGAGCAGTACTTC.

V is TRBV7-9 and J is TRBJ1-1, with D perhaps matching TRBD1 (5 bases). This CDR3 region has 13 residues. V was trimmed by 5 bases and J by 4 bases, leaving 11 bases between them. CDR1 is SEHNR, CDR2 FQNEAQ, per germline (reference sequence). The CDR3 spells CASSNQGVTEAFF. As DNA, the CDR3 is TGTGCCAGCAGCAACCAGGGTGTCACTGAAGCTTTCTTT.

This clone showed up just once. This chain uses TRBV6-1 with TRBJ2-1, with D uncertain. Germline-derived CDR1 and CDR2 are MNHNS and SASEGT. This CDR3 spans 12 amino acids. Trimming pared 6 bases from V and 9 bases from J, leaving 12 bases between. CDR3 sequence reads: CASSPSKAEQFF. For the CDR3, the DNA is TGTGCCAGCAGCCCTAGTAAGGCTGAGCAGTTCTTC.

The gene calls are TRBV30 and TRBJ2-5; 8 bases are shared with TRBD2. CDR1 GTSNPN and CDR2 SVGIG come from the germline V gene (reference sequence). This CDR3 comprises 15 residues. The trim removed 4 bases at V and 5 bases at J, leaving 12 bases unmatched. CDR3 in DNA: TGTGCCTGGATTCCCCGGGAGGGGCAGGGGGAGACCCAGTACTTC. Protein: CAWIPREGQGETQYF.

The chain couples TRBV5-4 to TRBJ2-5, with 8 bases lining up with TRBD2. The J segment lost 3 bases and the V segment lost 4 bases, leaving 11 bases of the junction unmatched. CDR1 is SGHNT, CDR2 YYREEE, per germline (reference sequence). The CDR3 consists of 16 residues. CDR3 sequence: CASSRPRAGEEETQYF. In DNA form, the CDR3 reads TGTGCCAGCAGCCGTCCGAGAGCGGGAGAGGAAGAGACCCAGTACTTC.

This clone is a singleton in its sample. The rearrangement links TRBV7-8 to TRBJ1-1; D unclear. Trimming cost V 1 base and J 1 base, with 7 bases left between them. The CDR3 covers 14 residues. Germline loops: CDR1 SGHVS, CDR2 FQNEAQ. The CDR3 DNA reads TGTGCCAGCAGCTTAGGACAAACGAACACTGAAGCTTTCTTT. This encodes CASSLGQTNTEAFF.

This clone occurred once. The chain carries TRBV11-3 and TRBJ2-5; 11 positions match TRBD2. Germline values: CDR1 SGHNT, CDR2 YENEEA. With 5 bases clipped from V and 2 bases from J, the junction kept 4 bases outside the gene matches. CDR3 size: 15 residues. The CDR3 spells CASSTGTSGQETQYF. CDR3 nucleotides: TGTGCCAGCAGCACCGGGACTAGCGGACAAGAGACCCAGTACTTC.